These 27 T cell receptor beta chains share one sample of origin, sequenced in a study of cytomegalovirus exposure and HLA in healthy donors. Amplification used 60 Vbeta primers and 13 Jbeta primers. Produced via immunoSEQ multiplex PCR; TCRdb's table is partial and in-frame only. The sample contains approximately 190,000 clones, approximately 86% of which appear only once. Sequencing was carried out using PBMCs. The receptors shown here come from a boy aged 2 to 10 in good health and CMV-seronegative.

The CDR3 DNA sequence: TGTGCCACCAGCGGGGACGGGAGGGTTATCAATGAGCAGTTCTTC. It codes for CATSGDGRVINEQFF. V is TRBV15 and J is TRBJ2-1; 8 positions agree with TRBD2. Trimming removed 5 bases from V and 6 bases from J; junction bases left unmatched: 9. This CDR3 spans 15 amino acids. Looked up from germline, CDR1 is LNHNV and CDR2 is YYDKDF (reference sequence). The full variable domain, completed using reference TRBV15 and TRBJ2-1, is DAMVIQNPRYQVTQFGKPVTLSCSQTLNHNVMYWYQQKSSQAPKLLFHYYDKDFNNEADTPDNFQSRRPNTSFCFLDIRSPGLGDTAMYLCATSGDGRVINEQFFGPGTRLTVL.

V gene TRBV6-4 combines with J gene TRBJ2-1; 7 bases line up with TRBD2. Per germline, CDR1 MRHNA and CDR2 SNTAGT. The length of the CDR3 is 14 residues. V shed 3 bases and J 4 bases; nucleotides not matched to a gene: 3. The DNA of the CDR3 is TGTGCCAGCAGTGAGTTGGGGGGGTACAATGAGCAGTTCTTC. Translating gives CASSELGGYNEQFF.

The CDR3 coding sequence is TGTGCCAGTAGTACTCGACTAGCGGGGGGATACGAGCAGTACTTC. Translating gives CASSTRLAGGYEQYF. This chain connects TRBV19 to TRBJ2-7; TRBD2 aligns across 13 bases. Trimming removed 4 bases from V and 4 bases from J; junction bases left unmatched: 4. CDR3 size: 15 residues. CDR1 and CDR2 (germline): LNHDA, SQIVND (reference sequence).

Of note for this clone: The junction does not match germline at one end; this may be a read error. The identical CDR3 is also encoded by other nucleotide sequences in the sample. DNA of the CDR3: TGTGCCAGCAGCCCTACGGGACAGTACAATCAACCCCAGCATTTT. This translates into CASSPTGQYNQPQHF. The chain uses TRBV27 and TRBJ1-5; 7 bases line up with TRBD1. Germline-derived CDR1 and CDR2 are MNHEY and SMNVEV (reference sequence). This CDR3 is 15 amino acids long.

This clone was recorded once. The V and J genes are TRBV7-8 and TRBJ1-1; D not resolved. Trimming pared 5 bases from V and 0 bases from J, leaving 10 bases between. Germline V gene sequence: CDR1 SGHVS, CDR2 FQNEAQ. The length of the CDR3 is 14 residues. The CDR3 sequence is CASSPQVVNTEAFF. The CDR3 DNA follows: TGTGCCAGCAGCCCCCAGGTGGTGAACACTGAAGCTTTCTTT.

The CDR3 spells CASSPRTGGRETQYF. DNA for the CDR3: TGTGCCAGCTCACCCAGGACAGGGGGCCGAGAGACCCAGTACTTC. The chain joins TRBV18 to TRBJ2-5; 11 bases line up with TRBD1. CDR3 length: 15 amino acids. Germline values: CDR1 KGHSH, CDR2 LQKENI. V lost 3 bases and J lost 4; bases outside the gene matches: 4.

V is TRBV25-1 and J is TRBJ1-2, with D possibly TRBD1 on 6 matching bases. V gave up 5 bases and J gave up 6 bases, with 19 bases separating them. Germline CDR1 is MGHDK and CDR2 is SYGVNS. CDR3 length: 15 amino acids. DNA of the CDR3: TGTGCCAGCAGTCCCTTCCGGGGGGCATTGGATGGCTACACCTTC. It is translated as CASSPFRGALDGYTF.

This clone has just a few counts. This chain joins TRBV4-2 and TRBJ1-4; D gene unclear. V was clipped by 0 bases and J by 0 bases, with 8 bases between them. The CDR3 extends over 16 amino acids. Germline lookup yields CDR1 LGHNA and CDR2 YNFKEQ. This CDR3 is CASSQDGRATNEKLFF. The DNA of the CDR3 is TGTGCCAGCAGCCAAGATGGTCGAGCAACTAATGAAAAACTGTTTTTT.

The V gene is TRBV11-2, the J gene TRBJ1-2; D perhaps matches TRBD1 (5 bases). Per germline, CDR1 SGHAT and CDR2 FQNNGV. V was pared by 4 bases and J by 2 bases, with 11 bases between. This CDR3 comprises 14 residues. CDR3 sequence reads: CASSSVGGNYGYTF. The CDR3 DNA sequence: TGTGCCAGCAGCTCGGTCGGGGGAAACTATGGCTACACCTTC.

The chain joins TRBV5-1 to TRBJ1-1, with D unresolved. This CDR3 has 13 residues. V was shortened by 0 bases and J by 6 bases, with 9 bases between the two germline ends. Germline values: CDR1 SGHRS, CDR2 YFSETQ. CDR3 in DNA: TGCGCCAGCAGCTTGGGCAGGCGACCTGAAGCTTTCTTT. As protein: CASSLGRRPEAFF. Together with reference TRBV5-1 and TRBJ1-1, the CDR3 gives the full variable domain: KAGVTQTPRYLIKTRGQQVTLSCSPISGHRSVSWYQQTPGQGLQFLFEYFSETQRNKGNFPGRFSGRQFSNSRSEMNVSTLELGDSALYLCASSLGRRPEAFFGQGTRLTVV.

This chain links TRBV28 with TRBJ2-4; D perhaps matches TRBD2 (6 bases). CDR1 is MDHEN and CDR2 is SYDVKM in the germline V gene. The length of the CDR3 is 16 residues. The ends were cut back, 10 bases at V and 0 bases at J, with 19 bases in the middle. For the CDR3, the DNA is TGTGCCACCCTATTGGGGGGAGGTATAGCCAAAAACATTCAGTACTTC. The encoded protein is CATLLGGGIAKNIQYF.

The genes are TRBV28 and TRBJ2-7; 7 nucleotides line up with TRBD1. CDR3 size: 17 residues. The germline CDR1 and CDR2 sequences are MDHEN and SYDVKM. The ends lost 3 bases at V and 0 bases at J; junction bases unmatched: 11. The CDR3 DNA reads as TGTGCCAGCAGTTTTGTCCGGGGACAGCCGAGCTCCTACGAGCAGTACTTC. Its translation is CASSFVRGQPSSYEQYF.

This chain connects TRBV25-1 to TRBJ2-7; weak D call: TRBD1 (7 bases). In germline, CDR1 is MGHDK, CDR2 SYGVNS. V lost 2 bases, J lost 4 bases, and 15 bases lay in between. The CDR3 covers 15 residues. CDR3 region: CASSEGQGGSYEQYF. CDR3 coding DNA: TGTGCCAGCAGTGAAGGGCAGGGGGGTAGTTACGAGCAGTACTTC.

V gene TRBV30 combines with J gene TRBJ1-2, with 7 bases lining up with TRBD1. The junction had 13 bases not matched to a gene; V was cut back by 2 bases and J by 4 bases. The CDR3 contains 16 residues. Germline CDR1 reads GTSNPN; CDR2 reads SVGIG (reference sequence). CDR3 protein: CAWSTGQDPSTYGYTF. The DNA for the CDR3 is TGTGCCTGGAGTACCGGACAGGATCCTTCTACCTATGGCTACACCTTC.

V gene TRBV5-5 combines with J gene TRBJ1-1; TRBD1 aligns across 9 bases. The germline V gene has CDR1 SGHKS and CDR2 YYEKEE (reference sequence). The CDR3 extends over 18 amino acids. The ends lost 0 bases at V and 7 bases at J; junction bases unmatched: 16. CDR3 bases: TGTGCCAGCAGCTTGGCACCGAGGCGCGATCCGGGACAGGGTGAAGCTTTCTTT. Its protein product is CASSLAPRRDPGQGEAFF.

V gene TRBV13 combines with J gene TRBJ1-6; D unclear. V lost 2 bases and J 7 bases, leaving 6 bases between the germline ends. The germline V gene encodes CDR1 PRHDT and CDR2 FYEKMQ (reference sequence). CDR3 length: 13 amino acids. CDR3 nucleotide sequence: TGTGCCAGCAGCTTAAAGCGGAATTCACCCCTCCACTTT. It encodes CASSLKRNSPLHF. Full variable domain (rest looked up from reference TRBV13 and TRBJ1-6): AAGVIQSPRHLIKEKRETATLKCYPIPRHDTVYWYQQGPGQDPQFLISFYEKMQSDKGSIPDRFSAQQFSDYHSELNMSSLELGDSALYFCASSLKRNSPLHFGNGTRLTVT.

The rearrangement uses TRBV28 and TRBJ2-7, with 10 positions matching TRBD2. The CDR3 runs to 14 residues. With 6 bases clipped from V and 12 bases from J, the junction kept 14 bases outside the gene matches. Germline V gene sequence: CDR1 MDHEN, CDR2 SYDVKM. CDR3 sequence (DNA): TGTGCCAGCAGAGGCACTAGCGGGACACGGCAAGTGTACTTC. Residues: CASRGTSGTRQVYF.

The genes are TRBV18 and TRBJ2-7; a weak D match, TRBD1 (6 bases). This CDR3 has 15 residues. Trimming cost V 6 bases and J 4 bases, with 19 bases left between them. Germline CDR1 and CDR2: KGHSH and LQKENI. The DNA for the CDR3 is TGTGCCAGCTCCCCCGGTGGACAGACTATTTACGAGCAGTACTTC. Its translation is CASSPGGQTIYEQYF. Full variable domain (missing parts from reference TRBV18 and TRBJ2-7): NAGVMQNPRHLVRRRGQEARLRCSPMKGHSHVYWYRQLPEEGLKFMVYLQKENIIDESGMPKERFSAEFPKEGPSILRIQQVVRGDSAAYFCASSPGGQTIYEQYFGPGTRLTVT.

The J gene is TRBJ1-2, the V gene TRBV6-1; D uncertain. Germline V gene lookup returns CDR1 MNHNS and CDR2 SASEGT. The CDR3 spans 14 residues. V lost 1 base to trimming and J lost 2 bases, with 8 bases between them. CDR3 amino acids: CASSEVTGNYGYTF. The CDR3 nucleotides read TGTGCCAGCAGTGAAGTTACCGGGAACTATGGCTACACCTTC.

V and J are TRBV5-1 and TRBJ2-1, with TRBD2 matching 8 bases. Germline loops: CDR1 SGHRS, CDR2 YFSETQ. V trimming: 4 bases; J trimming: 3 bases; junction bases outside the gene matches: 12. The CDR3 has 17 residues. The CDR3 DNA sequence: TGCGCCAGCAGCCCGACTCGGGGTAGCGGGGTCTACAATGAGCAGTTCTTC. Protein sequence: CASSPTRGSGVYNEQFF.

This clone came up once. The chain has TRBV11-2 and TRBJ2-2; D gene unclear. Germline values: CDR1 SGHAT, CDR2 FQNNGV. The CDR3 is 16 residues long. V lost 0 bases and J 5 bases, leaving 13 bases between the germline ends. CDR3 sequence reads: CASSLDPHTETGELFF. The CDR3 DNA follows: TGTGCCAGCAGCTTAGATCCCCATACGGAGACCGGGGAGCTGTTTTTT.

The chain combines TRBV9 with TRBJ1-6, with 7 bases that match TRBD1. V lost 2 bases, J lost 4 bases, and 6 bases stayed unmatched. Germline loops: CDR1 SGDLS, CDR2 YYNGEE. The CDR3 sequence is 16 residues long. For the CDR3, the DNA is TGTGCCAGCAGCGTCGGGACAGCTGAGTATAATTCACCCCTCCACTTT. This sequence encodes CASSVGTAEYNSPLHF.

The chain uses TRBV30 and TRBJ1-4, with D tentatively TRBD1 (6 bases). Germline CDR1 reads GTSNPN; CDR2 reads SVGIG (reference sequence). This CDR3 is 15 amino acids long. V lost 2 bases, J lost 5 bases, and 15 bases lay in between. This CDR3 is CAWSLGTPGNEKLFF. DNA for the CDR3: TGTGCCTGGAGTCTCGGGACACCGGGAAATGAAAAACTGTTTTTT.

V gene TRBV6-1 combines with J gene TRBJ1-6; no clear D. The CDR3 consists of 15 residues. Looked up from germline, CDR1 is MNHNS and CDR2 is SASEGT. The V gene lost 2 bases and the J gene lost 0 bases, with 5 bases spanning the gap. CDR3 in amino acids: CASSELSSYNSPLHF. The CDR3 nucleotides read TGTGCCAGCAGTGAACTCAGCTCCTATAATTCACCCCTCCACTTT.

The rearrangement uses TRBV5-1 and TRBJ1-2, with 9 bases aligning to TRBD1. CDR1 is SGHRS, CDR2 YFSETQ, per germline. Trimming cost V 3 bases and J 3 bases; bases outside gene matches: 15. The CDR3 length is 18 residues. The CDR3 nucleotides are TGCGCCAGCAGCTGGTCCTTGGACAGGGGATTAGCGGACTATGGCTACACCTTC. Its protein is CASSWSLDRGLADYGYTF.

The chain has TRBV30 and TRBJ2-1, with TRBD2 matching 7 bases. This CDR3 is built from 12 residues. Germline V gene data show CDR1 as GTSNPN and CDR2 as SVGIG (reference sequence). V shed 3 bases and J 15 bases; nucleotides not matched to a gene: 11. CDR3 sequence (DNA): TGTGCCTGGAGCTCAGGACTCGGGGGGTGGTTCTTC. Encoded protein: CAWSSGLGGWFF.

The V gene is TRBV27, the J gene TRBJ1-1, with D possibly being TRBD1 (6 bases). CDR1 is MNHEY, CDR2 SMNVEV, per germline (reference sequence). This CDR3 region has 12 residues. The V gene lost 2 bases and the J gene lost 6 bases, with 7 bases spanning the gap. The CDR3 spells CASSLGGSEAFF. The CDR3 DNA reads as TGTGCCAGCAGTTTAGGGGGCTCTGAAGCTTTCTTT.